Listed below are T cell receptor beta chains from one sample, sequenced in a study of vaccination and CD4 T cells after COVID-19. TCRdb independently ran MiXCR on the PCR reads; one entry per CDR3 protein. The profile shows under 15,000 distinct CDR3 sequences, around 42% of them singletons. The antigens for these receptors are not known. Sample: CD4+ T cells from blood, cultured in vitro, taken before SARS-CoV-2 vaccination. These receptors came from a human donor who had recovered from COVID-19. Both conserved end residues are part of each CDR3. D genes are given only for firm matches. Clone sizes are given selectively: once, few, many, or a class where the clone is expanded.

>TRBJ1-2|NA|NA|TRBV19
CASSIPNGNYGYTF
TGTGCCAGTAGTATACCCAACGGAAACTATGGCTACACCTTC
>TRBJ1-2|few|NA|TRBV6-1
CASSPLDSYGYTF
TGTGCCAGCAGCCCACTAGACAGCTATGGCTACACCTTC
>TRBJ1-2|once|NA|TRBV5-6
CASSRRDTERNYGYTF
TGTGCCAGCAGCCGACGGGACACCGAGAGGAACTATGGCTACACCTTC
>TRBJ1-1|NA|NA|TRBV27
CASSSQGLNTEAFF
TGTGCCAGCAGTTCGCAGGGGCTGAACACTGAAGCTTTCTTT
>TRBJ1-2|NA|NA|TRBV15
CATSREGTRGLGGYTF
TGTGCCACCAGCAGAGAGGGGACAAGGGGCTTGGGGGGCTACACCTTC
>TRBJ1-5|NA|NA|TRBV16
CASSLGDQPQHF
TGTGCCAGCAGCCTAGGCGATCAGCCCCAGCATTTT
>TRBJ1-2|NA|NA|TRBV12-3/TRBV12-4
CASSQGLSNYGYTF
TGTGCCAGCAGCCAGGGACTTTCCAACTATGGCTACACCTTC
>TRBJ2-1|NA|NA|TRBV12-3/TRBV12-4
CASSRLDEQFF
TGTGCCAGCAGCAGACTTGATGAGCAGTTCTTC
>TRBJ2-7|NA|NA|TRBV27
CASSLSLTNSEQYF
TGTGCCAGCAGTTTATCGCTCACTAATAGCGAGCAGTACTTC
>TRBJ2-5|NA|TRBD2|TRBV11-2
CASSPSSGGTETQYF
TGTGCCAGCAGCCCTTCATCGGGGGGTACAGAGACCCAGTACTTC
>TRBJ1-6|few|NA|TRBV20-1
CSARQRTGQSNSPLHF
TGCAGTGCTAGACAACGGACGGGACAAAGCAATTCACCCCTCCACTTT
>TRBJ2-7|NA|NA|TRBV2
CASSNRATYEQYF
TGTGCCAGCAGTAACAGGGCTACCTACGAGCAGTACTTC
>TRBJ1-6|NA|TRBD1|TRBV7-6
CASSPGTGGSPLHF
TGTGCCAGCAGCCCCGGGACAGGGGGTTCACCCCTCCACTTT
>TRBJ1-5|NA|NA|TRBV20-1
CSARDPGAARQPQHF
TGCAGTGCTAGAGATCCCGGGGCAGCGAGACAGCCCCAGCATTTT
>TRBJ1-2|once|NA|TRBV30
CASRSPPNYGYTF
TGTGCCTCCCGCTCGCCCCCAAACTATGGCTACACCTTC
>TRBJ1-1|few|NA|TRBV20-1
CSARYGQSEAFF
TGCAGTGCTAGATATGGGCAGTCTGAAGCTTTCTTT
>TRBJ2-7|large|TRBD2|TRBV11-3
CASSSGTSGTYEQYF
TGTGCCAGCAGCTCTGGGACTAGCGGTACCTACGAGCAGTACTTC